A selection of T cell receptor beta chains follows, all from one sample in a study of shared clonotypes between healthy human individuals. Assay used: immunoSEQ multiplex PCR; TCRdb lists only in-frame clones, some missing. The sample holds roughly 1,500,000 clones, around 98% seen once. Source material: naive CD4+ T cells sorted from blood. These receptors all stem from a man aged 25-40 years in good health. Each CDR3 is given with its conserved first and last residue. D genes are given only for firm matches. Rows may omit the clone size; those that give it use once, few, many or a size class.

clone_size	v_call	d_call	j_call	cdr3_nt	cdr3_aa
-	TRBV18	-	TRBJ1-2	TGTGCCAGCTCACCCGGACTATCGCGGCATCATGGCTACACCTTC	CASSPGLSRHHGYTF
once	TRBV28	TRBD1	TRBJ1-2	TGTGCCAGCAGTACCCTGACAGGGACCTATGGCTACACCTTC	CASSTLTGTYGYTF
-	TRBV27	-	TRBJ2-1	TGTGCCAGCAGTTTATCGGTCCAGACCCTAAGGATCTTC	CASSLSVQTLRIF
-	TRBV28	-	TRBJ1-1	TGTGCCAGCAGTTACAGGAATGAGGCTGAAGCTTTCTTT	CASSYRNEAEAFF
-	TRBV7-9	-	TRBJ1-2	TGTGCCAGCAGCTTGGACATCCTCGCGGGGGGCTACACCTTC	CASSLDILAGGYTF
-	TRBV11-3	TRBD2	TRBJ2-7	TGTGCCAGCAGCTTAGGGACTAGCGGGAGCGACGAGCAGTACTTC	CASSLGTSGSDEQYF
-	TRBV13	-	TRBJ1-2	TGTGCCAGCAGCACTAAGCCCATTTGGTCTGGCTACACCTTC	CASSTKPIWSGYTF
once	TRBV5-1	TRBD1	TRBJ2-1	TGCGCCAGCAGCCCGGACAGGGACCATGAGCAGTTCTTC	CASSPDRDHEQFF
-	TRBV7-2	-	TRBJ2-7	TGTGCCAGCAGCCCCGACACCTCTTCCTACTACGAGCAGTACTTC	CASSPDTSSYYEQYF
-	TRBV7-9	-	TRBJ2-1	TGTGCCAGCAGCTTAGGATTAGGTGGCAATGAGCAGTTCTTC	CASSLGLGGNEQFF
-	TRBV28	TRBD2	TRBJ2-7	TGTGCCAGCGGACTAGCGGGAGCGGAAGAGCAGTACTTC	CASGLAGAEEQYF
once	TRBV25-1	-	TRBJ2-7	TGTGCCAGCAGTGACAGGGTTATCTACGAGCAGTACTTC	CASSDRVIYEQYF
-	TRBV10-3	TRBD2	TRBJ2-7	TGTGCCATCAGTTCTAGCGGGAGCTCCTACGAGCAGTACTTC	CAISSSGSSYEQYF
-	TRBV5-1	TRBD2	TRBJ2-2	TGCGCCAGCAGCTATAGCGGGACTTCCACCGGGGAGCTGTTTTTT	CASSYSGTSTGELFF
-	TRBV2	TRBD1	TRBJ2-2	TGTGCCAGGGGACAGGGGGTCACCGGGGAGCTGTTTTTT	CARGQGVTGELFF
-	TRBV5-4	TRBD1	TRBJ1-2	TGTGCCAGCAGCTTGGCCCTAGGGGACAGGGGGCGTGGTGGCTACACCTTC	CASSLALGDRGRGGYTF
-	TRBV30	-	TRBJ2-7	TGTGCCTGGAGTGTTCGGGGGACCCTCAACTACGAGCAGTACTTC	CAWSVRGTLNYEQYF
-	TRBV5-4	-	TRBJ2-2	TGTGCCAGCAGCTTGGTCCAAACCGGGGAGCTGTTTTTT	CASSLVQTGELFF
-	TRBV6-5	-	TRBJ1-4	TGTGCCAGCGCTGGTGGCTCCGGGGGTGAAAAACTGTTTTTT	CASAGGSGGEKLFF
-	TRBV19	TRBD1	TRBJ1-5	TGTGCCAGTAGTATCAGGGGGAGGGGCAATCAGCCCCAGCATTTT	CASSIRGRGNQPQHF
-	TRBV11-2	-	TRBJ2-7	TGTGCCAGCAGACGCGGACAGTCTAAGGCCTACGAGCAGTACTTC	CASRRGQSKAYEQYF
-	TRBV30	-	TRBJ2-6	TGTGCCTGGAGTCCCCGGGGGGCCAACGTCCTGACTTTC	CAWSPRGANVLTF
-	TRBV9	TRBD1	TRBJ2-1	TGTGCCAGCAGCGCCCGGGCGGGGACAGGGGACAATGAGCAGTTCTTC	CASSARAGTGDNEQFF
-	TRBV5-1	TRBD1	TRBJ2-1	TGCGCCAGCAGTCCCGGGACAGGGGGCAATGAGCAGTTCTTC	CASSPGTGGNEQFF
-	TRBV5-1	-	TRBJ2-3	TGCGCCAGCAGCTTGGACCTAGCCCCAGATACGCAGTATTTT	CASSLDLAPDTQYF
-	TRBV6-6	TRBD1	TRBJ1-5	TGTGCCAGCAGTGCCCGACAGGGTAGCAATCAGCCCCAGCATTTT	CASSARQGSNQPQHF
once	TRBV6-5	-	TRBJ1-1	TGTGCCAGCAGTTACAGGGGAGTTCTGGCCAGCCCTGAAGCTTTCTTT	CASSYRGVLASPEAFF
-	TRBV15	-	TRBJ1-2	TGTGCCACCAGCAGAGATAAGGCCGGCGGGTACACCTTC	CATSRDKAGGYTF
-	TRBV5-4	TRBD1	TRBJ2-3	TGTGCCAGCAGCTTCCCCGGGACAGGGAAGGCAGATACGCAGTATTTT	CASSFPGTGKADTQYF
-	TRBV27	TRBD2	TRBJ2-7	TGTGCCAGCAGTTTATATCTAGCGGGAGTCCACGAGCAGTACTTC	CASSLYLAGVHEQYF
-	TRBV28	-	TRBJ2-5	TGTGCCAGCACCGGGATCAATGTAGGGGTGGGAGAGACCCAGTACTTC	CASTGINVGVGETQYF
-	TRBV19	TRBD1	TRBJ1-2	TGTGCCAGTAAATCGACAGGGACAGGGACTTATGGCTACACCTTC	CASKSTGTGTYGYTF
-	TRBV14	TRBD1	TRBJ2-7	TGTGCCAGCAGCCAAGGTGACAGGGGGCCGACCCACGAGCAGTACTTC	CASSQGDRGPTHEQYF
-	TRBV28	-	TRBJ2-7	TGTGCCAGCAGTTTACTCTTCACAGGGAAATACGAGCAGTACTTC	CASSLLFTGKYEQYF
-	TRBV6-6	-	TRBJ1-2	TGTGCCAGCAGTTACTCGGGGGGGAACTATGGCTACACCTTC	CASSYSGGNYGYTF
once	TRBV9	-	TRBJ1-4	TGTGCCAGCAGCATCGGACGGTCACATGCGGAACCGTTGTTTTTT	CASSIGRSHAEPLFF
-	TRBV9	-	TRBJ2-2	TGTGCCAGCTCAGCCCTTACTCACACCGGGGAGCTGTTTTTT	CASSALTHTGELFF
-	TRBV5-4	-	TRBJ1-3	TGTGCCAGCAGCTACGCCGGGACAACTGGAAACACCATATATTTT	CASSYAGTTGNTIYF
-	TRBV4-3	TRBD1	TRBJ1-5	TGCGCCAGCAGCCAGGACAGGGGGCAAAATCAGCCCCAGCATTTT	CASSQDRGQNQPQHF
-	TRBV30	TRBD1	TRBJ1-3	TGTGCCTGGAGTGGAGGGGGCAAACGGTATTTT	CAWSGGGKRYF
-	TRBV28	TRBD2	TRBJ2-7	TGTGCCAGCAGTCCCAACCCCATACTAGCGGGAGTTTACTACGAGCAGTACTTC	CASSPNPILAGVYYEQYF
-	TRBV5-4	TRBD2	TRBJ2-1	TGTGCCAGCAGCTCCTCCACTCTAGCGGGCCCCTACAATGAGCAGTTCTTC	CASSSSTLAGPYNEQFF